The 21 T cell receptor beta chains given below trace back to one sample, sequenced in a study of human T cells and chemical hapten exposure. A single record per CDR3 protein comes from TCRdb applying MiXCR to the RACE reads. The data show about 64,000 distinct CDR3 sequences, about 11% seen once. Time point: pre-sensitization, week 0. The sample's treatment: therapeutic diphenylcyclopropenone sensitization with weekly scalp DPC. This sample comprised whole blood, obtained in connection with sensitization to the hapten diphenylcyclopropenone (DPC). These receptors were taken from a woman in her 40s with alopecia areata. Some clones in this sample may be carry-over from other donors' samples.

This clonotype has more than one count but fewer than ten. This chain links TRBV30 with TRBJ2-4; 9 nucleotides agree with TRBD1. Trimming removed 0 bases from V and 9 bases from J; junction bases left unmatched: 9. The V gene's germline CDR1 is GTSNPN and CDR2 SVGIG (reference sequence). The CDR3 extends over 15 amino acids. This chain's CDR3 is CAWSVINRGLGIQYF. Written as DNA, the CDR3 is TGTGCCTGGAGTGTCATAAACAGGGGGCTGGGCATTCAGTACTTC.

The chain joins TRBV19 to TRBJ1-2; 8 bases match TRBD1. Germline CDR1 is LNHDA and CDR2 is SQIVND (reference sequence). V shed 7 bases, J shed 3 bases, and the junction held 7 bases outside the gene matches. This CDR3 contains 14 residues. CDR3 sequence: CASTLTGVDYGYTF. The CDR3 DNA reads as TGTGCCAGTACCCTGACAGGGGTCGACTATGGCTACACCTTC.

CDR3 bases: TGTGCCAGCAGTTACGGAGCAGGGGGAAAAGCTGAAGCTTTCTTT. Its protein product is CASSYGAGGKAEAFF. The chain recombines TRBV6-2 or TRBV6-3 with TRBJ1-1, with TRBD1 identical over 7 bases. V lost 2 bases, J lost 6 bases, and 9 bases stayed unmatched. In germline, CDR1 is MNHEY, CDR2 SVGEGT. There are 15 residues in the CDR3.

This clonotype was detected only a few times. This chain links TRBV5-4 with TRBJ2-1, with TRBD2 matching over 8 bases. Per germline, CDR1 SGHNT and CDR2 YYREEE (reference sequence). With 3 bases clipped from V and 6 bases from J, the junction kept 5 bases outside the gene matches. The CDR3 runs to 14 residues. CDR3 DNA: TGTGCCAGCAGCTCCCGACTAGCGCTCAATGAGCAGTTCTTC. It codes for CASSSRLALNEQFF.

This clonotype showed up many times. V is TRBV20-1 and J is TRBJ2-3, with D uncertain. The CDR3 length is 12 residues. Trimming left V 3 bases short and J 2 bases short, with 6 bases between. Germline V gene lookup returns CDR1 DFQATT and CDR2 SNEGSKA (reference sequence). CDR3 in DNA: TGCAGTGCTAGTTGGGACACAGATACGCAGTATTTT. Amino acids: CSASWDTDTQYF.

This clonotype was detected only a few times. The rearrangement links TRBV7-3 to TRBJ2-1; 7 nucleotides agree with TRBD1. The V and J ends lost 0 bases and 3 bases, in that order; junction bases with no gene match: 11. Germline assignment: CDR1 SGHTA and CDR2 FQGTGA. CDR3 length: 18 amino acids. This CDR3 reads CASSLTGSQGTFYNEQFF. The CDR3 nucleotides are TGTGCCAGCAGCTTAACGGGCTCACAGGGGACCTTCTACAATGAGCAGTTCTTC. Drawing the rest from reference TRBV7-3 and TRBJ2-1, the complete variable domain is GAGVSQTPSNKVTEKGKYVELRCDPISGHTALYWYRQSLGQGPEFLIYFQGTGAADDSGLPNDRFFAVRPEGSVSTLKIQRTERGDSAVYLCASSLTGSQGTFYNEQFFGPGTRLTVL.

Ten or more counts support this clonotype. V is TRBV3-1 and J is TRBJ1-2; D might be TRBD1 (6 bases). Germline lookup yields CDR1 LGHDT and CDR2 YNNKEL (reference sequence). V was pared by 3 bases and J by 4 bases, with 15 bases between. This CDR3 comprises 15 residues. CDR3 amino acids: CASSQFGGLFYGYTF. CDR3 DNA: TGTGCCAGCAGCCAGTTCGGGGGGCTCTTCTATGGCTACACCTTC.

Relative to its sample, this clonotype is medium-sized. The gene calls are TRBV6-2 or TRBV6-3 and TRBJ2-3, with D possibly matching TRBD2 (6 bases). This CDR3 has 16 residues. Trimming removed 5 bases from V and 2 bases from J, with 17 bases in between. CDR1 is MNHEY, CDR2 SVGEGT, per germline. As DNA, the CDR3 is TGTGCCAGCAGTACCCGGGGTAGCGGAGCCACAGATACGCAGTATTTT. Translated, it gives CASSTRGSGATDTQYF.

This clonotype has at least ten counts. The J gene is TRBJ2-3, the V gene TRBV6-5; TRBD2 matches 13 bases. CDR1 and CDR2 (germline): MNHEY, SVGAGI. The CDR3 is 19 amino acids. The V segment lost 3 bases and the J segment 0 bases; nucleotides outside the gene matches: 9. CDR3 loop: CASSYSGTSGMISTDTQYF. CDR3 DNA sequence: TGTGCCAGCAGTTATTCCGGGACTAGCGGGATGATAAGCACAGATACGCAGTATTTT.

This clonotype has more than one count but fewer than ten. This sequence joins TRBV19 and TRBJ1-2; D is unresolved. The length of the CDR3 is 13 residues. Germline V gives CDR1 LNHDA, CDR2 SQIVND (reference sequence). V lost 7 bases and J 8 bases, leaving 17 bases between the germline ends. The chain's CDR3 is CASTLEHFGGYTF. The CDR3 nucleotides are TGTGCCAGTACCCTGGAACACTTCGGGGGCTACACCTTC.

The table lists this clonotype with many counts. The V and J genes are TRBV27 and TRBJ2-3, with a possible D match to TRBD2 (6 bases). CDR1 MNHEY and CDR2 SMNVEV come from the germline V gene (reference sequence). V lost 6 bases, J lost 5 bases, and 18 bases lay in between. The CDR3 extends over 15 amino acids. CDR3: CASRPRTSQEDTQYF. The CDR3 DNA reads as TGTGCCAGCAGGCCAAGAACTAGCCAAGAAGATACGCAGTATTTT.

The chain recombines TRBV5-1 with TRBJ1-4; no reliable D call. Trimming left V 0 bases short and J 2 bases short, with 2 bases between. This CDR3 contains 13 residues. From germline, CDR1 is SGHRS and CDR2 YFSETQ. The CDR3 protein is CASSLATNEKLFF. The CDR3 nucleotides read TGCGCCAGCAGCTTGGCCACTAATGAAAAACTGTTTTTT.

The genes are TRBV11-2 and TRBJ1-1; D ambiguous. The V end lost 0 bases, the J end lost 4 bases, and 9 bases lay between the germline ends. The length of the CDR3 is 14 residues. Germline-derived CDR1 and CDR2 are SGHAT and FQNNGV. The chain's CDR3 is CASSLEGSSTEAFF. In nucleotides, the CDR3 is TGTGCCAGCAGCTTAGAGGGGTCCAGCACTGAAGCTTTCTTT.

This clonotype was seen more than once but under ten times. The chain joins TRBV7-2 to TRBJ2-3; D not certain. The CDR3 sequence is 15 residues long. Deletions cut 3 bases from V and 3 bases from J, with 13 bases between. Germline assignment: CDR1 SGHTA and CDR2 FQGNSA. The CDR3 is CASSLTYDGTDTQYF. Here the CDR3 DNA reads TGTGCCAGCAGCTTGACTTACGATGGGACAGATACGCAGTATTTT.

V is TRBV3-1 and J is TRBJ2-3; 9 positions agree with TRBD2. This CDR3 is 17 amino acids long. Germline CDR1 reads LGHDT; CDR2 reads YNNKEL (reference sequence). V lost 4 bases to trimming and J lost 3 bases; unmatched junction nucleotides: 11. The CDR3 reads CASSPIPGGGATDTQYF. The CDR3 bases are TGTGCCAGCAGCCCCATTCCTGGCGGGGGGGCAACAGATACGCAGTATTTT.

This clonotype has a count of ten or more. This sequence joins TRBV7-6 and TRBJ2-1; possible D gene TRBD2, 5 bases. Germline values: CDR1 SGHVS, CDR2 FNYEAQ. Trimming cost V 1 base and J 7 bases, with 14 bases left between them. The CDR3 extends over 15 amino acids. The CDR3 nucleotides read TGTGCCAGCAGCTTAGGGGGAGCCCCGGGGAATGAGCAGTTCTTC. This translates into CASSLGGAPGNEQFF.

Concerning this clonotype itself: A read error may explain this, as a much larger clone is one base away. The CDR3 is CASNPIGLGTEAFF. As DNA, the CDR3 is TGTGCCAGCAACCCAATCGGGTTGGGGACTGAAGCTTTCTTT. This rearrangement joins TRBV7-4 to TRBJ1-1; D not resolved. Germline V gene sequence: CDR1 SGHVT, CDR2 SQSDAQ. V lost 7 bases to trimming and J lost 5 bases, with 17 bases between them. The length of the CDR3 is 14 residues.

Regarding this clonotype: A single base separates this from a much larger clone, so it may be a read error. The rearrangement joins TRBV28 to TRBJ2-1, with 11 bases fitting TRBD2. The CDR3 sequence is 16 residues long. The germline V gene has CDR1 MDHEN and CDR2 SYDVKM. The ends lost 4 bases at V and 0 bases at J; junction bases unmatched: 2. The CDR3 DNA reads as TGTGCCAGCAGTTCGGGACTAGCGGACTCCTACAATGAGCAGTTCTTC. Protein sequence: CASSSGLADSYNEQFF.

This clonotype was picked up many times. This chain connects TRBV7-9 to TRBJ2-7; TRBD1 agrees at 9 bases. Germline trimming cut 10 bases from V and 4 bases from J; bases unmatched to any gene: 8. Germline CDR1 SEHNR, CDR2 FQNEAQ (reference sequence). The CDR3 spans 13 residues. The CDR3 spells CATEDRGRYEQYF. As DNA, the CDR3 is TGTGCCACCGAGGACAGGGGCAGGTACGAGCAGTACTTC.

This clonotype was observed many times. The CDR3 spells CASSPGTGSYGYTF. CDR3 coding DNA: TGTGCCAGTAGCCCCGGGACAGGGTCCTATGGCTACACCTTC. This chain links TRBV19 with TRBJ1-2; 9 nucleotides line up with TRBD1. The length of the CDR3 is 14 residues. Unmatched junction bases numbered 6, after V lost 6 bases and J lost 4 bases. Germline V gives CDR1 LNHDA, CDR2 SQIVND (reference sequence). The variable domain in full, with the rest retrieved from reference TRBV19 and TRBJ1-2, is DGGITQSPKYLFRKEGQNVTLSCEQNLNHDAMYWYRQDPGQGLRLIYYSQIVNDFQKGDIAEGYSVSREKKESFPLTVTSAQKNPTAFYLCASSPGTGSYGYTFGSGTRLTVV.

This clonotype was observed a few times. The genes are TRBV6-4 and TRBJ2-7; D perhaps matches TRBD2 (5 bases). This CDR3 has 11 residues. V was cut by 6 bases and J by 6 bases, with 9 bases left in between. Germline V gives CDR1 MRHNA, CDR2 SNTAGT. CDR3 DNA sequence: TGTGCCAGCAGACTACGGGGCGAGCAGTACTTC. Protein: CASRLRGEQYF.